The 26 T cell receptor beta chains below were found in one sample sequenced in a study of blood T cell repertoires in COVID-19. The repertoire was sequenced with immunoSEQ multiplex PCR; TCRdb's copy has only in-frame clones and lacks some. The sample lists 150,000 or so clones, 70% to 90% seen once, with roughly 6% in the top ten. The sequencing sample was made of PBMCs or T cells enriched from blood (not recorded which). These receptor sequences come from a man in his forties or fifties who had recovered from COVID-19.

This chain uses TRBV13 with TRBJ2-1; maybe TRBD2 (6 bases). CDR1 and CDR2 from the germline V gene are PRHDT and FYEKMQ (reference sequence). Trimming removed 4 bases at V and 0 bases at J, with 10 bases between. CDR3 length equals 15 residues. The CDR3 DNA sequence: TGTGCCAGCAGCTCATTAGCGGCCTCCTACAATGAGCAGTTCTTC. Protein sequence: CASSSLAASYNEQFF.

V and J are TRBV6-5 and TRBJ2-3; possibly TRBD2 for D (6 bases). The CDR3 covers 16 residues. Germline V CDR1 and CDR2: MNHEY, SVGAGI. Trimming shortened V by 2 bases and J by 0 bases, and 12 bases separated the two germline ends. The chain's CDR3 is CASSYMGTRSTDTQYF. For the CDR3, the DNA is TGTGCCAGCAGTTACATGGGGACTCGGAGCACAGATACGCAGTATTTT.

The chain uses TRBV9 and TRBJ2-1, with TRBD1 matching 9 bases. The CDR3 extends over 14 amino acids. Germline-derived CDR1 and CDR2 are SGDLS and YYNGEE. J was trimmed by 6 bases and V by 4 bases; bases with no gene match: 5. Here the CDR3 reads CASSPGTGSNEQFF. CDR3 nucleotide sequence: TGTGCCAGCAGCCCAGGGACAGGGTCCAATGAGCAGTTCTTC.

The chain carries TRBV5-1 and TRBJ1-1; 7 bases are shared with TRBD1. Germline V gene sequence: CDR1 SGHRS, CDR2 YFSETQ. Germline trimming cut 9 bases from V and 3 bases from J; bases unmatched to any gene: 20. The length of the CDR3 is 17 residues. The CDR3 sequence is CANQPGDRPSIHTEAFF. The CDR3 region has the DNA TGCGCCAATCAACCAGGGGACAGACCTTCAATACACACTGAAGCTTTCTTT.

For this clone: Additional DNA sequences in this sample encode the identical CDR3. V is TRBV4-1 and J is TRBJ2-2, with a weak D call TRBD2 (7 bases). V shed 0 bases and J shed 5 bases, with 10 bases lying between them. Germline V gene data show CDR1 as MGHRA and CDR2 as YSYEKL. This CDR3 has 15 residues. The DNA of the CDR3 is TGCGCCAGCAGCCAAGAGGGGGGGCGGACCGGGGAGCTGTTTTTT. It codes for CASSQEGGRTGELFF.

This clone is a singleton in its sample. This chain joins TRBV6-5 and TRBJ1-1, with D possibly being TRBD1 (5 bases). With 11 bases removed from V and 11 bases from J, the gap between germline ends came to 18 bases. The length of the CDR3 is 11 residues. Per germline, CDR1 MNHEY and CDR2 SVGAGI. The CDR3 protein is CAQKGRVDAFF. In nucleotides, the CDR3 is TGTGCCCAAAAGGGCAGGGTTGATGCTTTCTTT.

J is TRBJ1-5 and V is TRBV19; TRBD1 matches 9 bases. CDR3 length: 15 residues. V dropped 7 bases and J dropped 3; count of bases not matched to a gene: 7. The germline V gene encodes CDR1 LNHDA and CDR2 SQIVND (reference sequence). The CDR3, as DNA: TGTGCCAGTAAGGGACAGGGCAGGGACAATCAGCCCCAGCATTTT. It is translated as CASKGQGRDNQPQHF.

The chain joins TRBV27 to TRBJ1-2; 8 bases map to TRBD1. The CDR3 is 16 amino acids. Looked up from germline, CDR1 is MNHEY and CDR2 is SMNVEV (reference sequence). The ends lost 6 bases at V and 5 bases at J; junction bases unmatched: 14. The CDR3 DNA reads as TGTGCCAGCAGGGAAACGGCACCGGGACAGGAGTATGGCTACACCTTC. The encoded protein is CASRETAPGQEYGYTF.

This rearrangement joins TRBV11-2 to TRBJ2-5; D not certain. The V end was cut by 1 base, the J end by 1 base, with 7 bases between. The CDR3 contains 14 residues. Per germline, CDR1 SGHAT and CDR2 FQNNGV. The CDR3 nucleotides are TGTGCCAGCAGCTTAGGCGGCCTCCAAGAGACCCAGTACTTC. This encodes CASSLGGLQETQYF.

V and J are TRBV7-9 and TRBJ1-3; possibly TRBD1 for D (5 bases). The CDR3 is made up of 13 amino acids. Trimming cost V 7 bases and J 6 bases, with 13 bases left between them. The germline gives CDR1 SEHNR, CDR2 FQNEAQ (reference sequence). The CDR3 region is CASTGGVTNTIYF. CDR3 sequence (DNA): TGTGCCAGCACCGGGGGGGTTACAAACACCATATATTTT.

The chain recombines TRBV5-1 with TRBJ2-5; D is ambiguous. Germline V lookup: CDR1 SGHRS, CDR2 YFSETQ. The CDR3 length is 15 residues. With 2 bases removed from V and 0 bases from J, the gap between germline ends came to 11 bases. CDR3 residues: CASSLALVDQETQYF. The CDR3 DNA follows: TGCGCCAGCAGCTTAGCTCTCGTCGACCAAGAGACCCAGTACTTC.

This rearrangement joins TRBV9 to TRBJ2-1; the match to TRBD2 covers 10 bases. CDR3 length: 15 amino acids. The junction had 6 bases not matched to a gene; V was cut back by 0 bases and J by 9 bases. The germline gives CDR1 SGDLS, CDR2 YYNGEE. This chain's CDR3 is CASSVGLAGGGEQFF. The CDR3 DNA reads TGTGCCAGCAGCGTAGGGTTAGCGGGGGGTGGTGAGCAGTTCTTC. Full variable domain (rest looked up from reference TRBV9 and TRBJ2-1): DSGVTQTPKHLITATGQRVTLRCSPRSGDLSVYWYQQSLDQGLQFLIQYYNGEERAKGNILERFSAQQFPDLHSELNLSSLELGDSALYFCASSVGLAGGGEQFFGPGTRLTVL.

The rearrangement joins TRBV14 to TRBJ2-5; a weak D match, TRBD2 (6 bases). Per germline, CDR1 SGHDN and CDR2 FVKESK. The CDR3 extends over 11 amino acids. Trimming left V 1 base short and J 9 bases short, with 6 bases between. CDR3 coding DNA: TGTGCCAGCAGCCAAGCGGGGGCCCAGTACTTC. This codes for CASSQAGAQYF.

The J gene is TRBJ1-1, the V gene TRBV10-1, with 8 bases aligning to TRBD1. Germline-derived CDR1 and CDR2 are WNHNN and SYGVQD (reference sequence). The CDR3 is made up of 13 amino acids. Germline trimming cut 2 bases from V and 8 bases from J; bases unmatched to any gene: 4. Here the CDR3 reads CASSENRDREAFF. The CDR3 nucleotides are TGCGCCAGCAGTGAGAACCGGGACAGGGAAGCTTTCTTT.

The V and J genes are TRBV5-1 and TRBJ1-2; the D gene is possibly TRBD1 (5 bases). The germline V gene has CDR1 SGHRS and CDR2 YFSETQ. V lost 4 bases and J lost 7, with 11 bases in between. The CDR3 contains 12 residues. Written as DNA, the CDR3 is TGCGCCAGCAGCCCTGGGAGGGGTGGCTACACCTTC. Residues: CASSPGRGGYTF.

This clone is a singleton in its sample. The gene calls are TRBV6-5 and TRBJ1-5; TRBD1 matches at 7 bases. CDR1 is MNHEY and CDR2 is SVGAGI in the germline V gene. With V trimmed by 8 bases and J by 4 bases, 2 bases remained unmatched. The CDR3 is made up of 12 amino acids. CDR3 residues: CASWDRNQPQHF. CDR3 DNA sequence: TGTGCCAGCTGGGACAGAAATCAGCCCCAGCATTTT.

The chain recombines TRBV10-3 with TRBJ2-7, with 12 bases that match TRBD2. V trimming: 3 bases; J trimming: 3 bases; junction bases outside the gene matches: 3. CDR3 length: 15 residues. The germline V gene encodes CDR1 ENHRY and CDR2 SYGVKD. CDR3 DNA: TGTGCCATCAGTGAAGGACTAGCGGGATACTACGAGCAGTACGTC. Its translation: CAISEGLAGYYEQYV.

The J gene is TRBJ2-3, the V gene TRBV19; D unresolved. Trimming left V 3 bases short and J 0 bases short, with 10 bases between. Germline lookup yields CDR1 LNHDA and CDR2 SQIVND (reference sequence). The CDR3 has 15 amino acids. In nucleotides, the CDR3 is TGTGCCAGTAGTATCCGGAGCCTTAGCACAGATACGCAGTATTTT. It specifies CASSIRSLSTDTQYF.

The chain combines TRBV19 with TRBJ2-3; 14 bases map to TRBD2. CDR3 length: 17 amino acids. The junction had 10 bases not matched to a gene; V was cut back by 5 bases and J by 6 bases. CDR1 is LNHDA, CDR2 SQIVND, per germline (reference sequence). CDR3 nucleotides: TGTGCCAGTAGTCCATGGACTAGCGGGGGGCGGTTGGATACGCAGTATTTT. Its translation: CASSPWTSGGRLDTQYF.

The rearrangement uses TRBV18 and TRBJ2-3, with 14 bases fitting TRBD2. The CDR3 covers 18 residues. Germline V gene lookup returns CDR1 KGHSH and CDR2 LQKENI. V lost 1 base, J lost 0 bases, and 3 bases stayed unmatched. This CDR3 reads CASSPRGTSGGSTDTQYF. CDR3 in DNA: TGTGCCAGCTCACCACGAGGGACTAGCGGGGGTAGCACAGATACGCAGTATTTT. Filled out from reference TRBV18 and TRBJ2-3, the complete variable domain reads NAGVMQNPRHLVRRRGQEARLRCSPMKGHSHVYWYRQLPEEGLKFMVYLQKENIIDESGMPKERFSAEFPKEGPSILRIQQVVRGDSAAYFCASSPRGTSGGSTDTQYFGPGTRLTVL.

This clone was seen just once. The V call is TRBV7-9, the J call TRBJ1-2, with D possibly matching TRBD1 (5 bases). Looked up from germline, CDR1 is SEHNR and CDR2 is FQNEAQ (reference sequence). Trimming stripped 7 bases from V and 7 bases from J, with 28 bases between. CDR3 size: 17 residues. This chain's CDR3 is CASTLRTGDAGIFGYTF. The DNA for the CDR3 is TGTGCCAGCACCCTACGTACGGGGGACGCGGGAATATTTGGCTACACCTTC.

V and J are TRBV5-1 and TRBJ2-3; 8 bases are a match to TRBD1. The CDR3 is 14 residues long. Germline values: CDR1 SGHRS, CDR2 YFSETQ. V lost 5 bases, J lost 2 bases, and 4 bases stayed unmatched. DNA of the CDR3: TGCGCCAGCAGATCAGGGGGCTCCACAGATACGCAGTATTTT. Its protein is CASRSGGSTDTQYF.

The chain carries TRBV3-1 (or the pseudogene TRBV3-2) and TRBJ1-2; D perhaps matches TRBD1 (5 bases). Germline lookup yields CDR1 LGHDT and CDR2 YNNKEL (reference sequence). The germline V and J ends were trimmed by 4 bases and 6 bases, with 9 bases remaining between them. CDR3 length: 12 amino acids. In DNA form, the CDR3 reads TGTGCCAGCAGCCTGAGCAGGGATGGCTACACCTTC. Translated, it gives CASSLSRDGYTF.

As regards this clone: The same CDR3 also results from other DNA sequences found in this sample. The chain uses TRBV3-1 (or the pseudogene TRBV3-2) and TRBJ2-2, with TRBD2 matching 7 bases. The V segment lost 4 bases and the J segment 1 base; nucleotides outside the gene matches: 9. The CDR3 totals 17 residues. Germline CDR1 and CDR2: LGHDT and YNNKEL (reference sequence). CDR3 sequence reads: CASSRPERGKNTGELFF. DNA of the CDR3: TGTGCCAGCAGCCGGCCTGAGCGGGGAAAGAACACCGGGGAGCTGTTTTTT.

This chain joins TRBV9 and TRBJ2-7, with D maybe TRBD2 (6 bases). Deletions cut 0 bases from V and 3 bases from J, with 25 bases between. Germline V gene data show CDR1 as SGDLS and CDR2 as YYNGEE. There are 19 residues in the CDR3. The CDR3 here is CASSVGYLVVVGGNYEQYV. Written as DNA, the CDR3 is TGTGCCAGCAGCGTAGGTTATCTAGTGGTAGTAGGAGGGAACTACGAGCAGTACGTC.

This chain joins TRBV21-1 and TRBJ1-1; TRBD1, the table's D call, was not compared with the DNA. TRBV21-1 is a pseudogene. CDR3 size: 15 residues. The CDR3 DNA sequence: TGTGCCAGCAGCAAAAGACAGGAGACGAACACTGAAGCTTTCTTT. Translating gives CASSKRQETNTEAFF.